The rows below give T cell receptor beta chains drawn from one sample of a study of CD8 T cells in ankylosing spondylitis. TCRdb ran MiXCR on the 5' RACE reads and lists one entry per CDR3 protein. The data show 300,000 to 350,000 distinct CDR3 sequences, around 20% seen once. The source material was blood, either unsorted or a sorted T cell fraction (not recorded which). These receptors all come from a female donor with ankylosing spondylitis or in good health (not recorded which). Each CDR3 is given with its conserved first and last residue.

V gene,CDR3 protein
TRBV10-2,CASRGTSGNAGELFF
TRBV7-6,CASSTAGDEQYF
TRBV10-3,CAIGRPGSNQPQHF
TRBV19,CASSNQAGVRYNEQFF
TRBV6-2/TRBV6-3,CASSTRDRGIETQYF
TRBV29-1,CSVEKVGTGPWNEQFF
TRBV19,CAANPSGQINQPQHF
TRBV4-3,CASSPYRENPTTDTQYF
TRBV20-1,CSARGLAGAYEQYF
TRBV9,CASSPQGGVYNEQFF
TRBV6-6,CASSYGSNEKLFF
TRBV4-3,CASSQDLRRAGNTIYF
TRBV20-1,CSARDTSGRGAKTQYF
TRBV19,CASDRDGRTEAFF
TRBV6-2/TRBV6-3,CASEGGAGRDTEAFF
TRBV20-1,CTSTGIGGYTF
TRBV20-1,CSAPGTLLSYNEQFF
TRBV4-3,CASSQLLDRFYNEQFF
TRBV7-8,CASSVDRGYEQYF
TRBV20-1,CSAREYFLAGGNEQFF
TRBV28,CASSSSGTGVQETQYF
TRBV20-1,CSAAEVARNEQYF
TRBV12-3/TRBV12-4,CASSFDAVNQPQHF
TRBV25-1,CASRGSGRVSEQFF
TRBV29-1,CSVTGGGGAAETQYF
TRBV7-2,CASSLQEGGSYEQYF
TRBV12-3/TRBV12-4,CASSTLYEQYF
TRBV29-1,CSAGLAGGDEQFF
TRBV20-1,CSARPRTGDRNTEAFF
TRBV4-3,CASSQILAGVFEQFF
TRBV4-3,CASSQGTGVAFF
TRBV7-2,CASSRDGGETQYF
TRBV29-1,CSVAASVFYNEQFF
TRBV5-1,CASRGQGIFNEQFF
TRBV4-3,CASSQEARVWTDTQYF
TRBV15,CATSREVGSGNTIYF
TRBV10-3,CAISDDLTTNEKLFF
TRBV5-1,CASSHRAGTDTQYF
TRBV5-1,CASSLDHGNSPLHF
TRBV19,CASSTSGTPSTDTQYF
TRBV20-1,CSARDRRFEKLFF
TRBV3-1,CASSQEPQRQETQYF
TRBV6-5,CASSYAGAGEKLFF
TRBV20-1,CSAQLMGLAGETQYF
TRBV2,CASKRQGSTGELFF
TRBV7-8,CASSLQASGITDTQYF
TRBV28,CATLTSGSYEQYF
TRBV12-3/TRBV12-4,CASRVQGGSYNEQFF